This T cell receptor (beta chain) came from a study of T cells after yellow fever vaccination. Overall study context: The authors prepared low-cell-number fractions using SMART-Seq v4 Ultra Low Input.

A word on this clonotype: Its specificity is not known.

Template-switching 5'RACE yielded the TCR cDNA; a universal primer site and UMIs were added in the process. In TCRdb, the 5' RACE reads were re-called with MiXCR into one record per CDR3 protein. The table records hundreds of thousands of distinct CDR3 sequences, 8.5% to 10% of them present only once. Trimming left V 4 bases short and J 1 base short, with 12 bases between. This CDR3 is 15 amino acids long. Germline V gene data show CDR1 as SGHVS and CDR2 as FQNEAQ. Study outcomes and limitations: It was a weaker secondary response, yet one that peaked faster, at day 5 versus 15. The study re-detected most primary-vaccination clones after the booster (96% CD4, 85% to 90% CD8).

Here the sequenced sample was PBMCs, taken on the day of the first yellow fever vaccination. The chain has TRBV7-8 and TRBJ2-3, with D possibly TRBD1 on 6 matching bases. The sequence came from a man younger than 30 who received the YFV17D yellow fever vaccine. Written as DNA, the CDR3 is TGTGCCAGCAGCTACGGGGACACTGGCACAGATACGCAGTATTTT. Translated, it gives CASSYGDTGTDTQYF.